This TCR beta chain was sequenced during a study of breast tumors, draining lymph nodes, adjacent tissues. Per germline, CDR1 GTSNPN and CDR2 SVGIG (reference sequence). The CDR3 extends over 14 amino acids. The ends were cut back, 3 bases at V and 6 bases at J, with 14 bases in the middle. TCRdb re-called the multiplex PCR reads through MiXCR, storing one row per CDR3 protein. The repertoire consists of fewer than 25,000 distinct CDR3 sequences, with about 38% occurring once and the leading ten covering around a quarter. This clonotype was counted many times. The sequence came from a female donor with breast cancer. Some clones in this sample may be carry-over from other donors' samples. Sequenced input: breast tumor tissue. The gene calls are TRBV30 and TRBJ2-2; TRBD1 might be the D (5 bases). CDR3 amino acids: CAWRGAYDAGELFF. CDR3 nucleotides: TGTGCCTGGAGAGGGGCGTACGACGCCGGGGAGCTGTTTTTT.